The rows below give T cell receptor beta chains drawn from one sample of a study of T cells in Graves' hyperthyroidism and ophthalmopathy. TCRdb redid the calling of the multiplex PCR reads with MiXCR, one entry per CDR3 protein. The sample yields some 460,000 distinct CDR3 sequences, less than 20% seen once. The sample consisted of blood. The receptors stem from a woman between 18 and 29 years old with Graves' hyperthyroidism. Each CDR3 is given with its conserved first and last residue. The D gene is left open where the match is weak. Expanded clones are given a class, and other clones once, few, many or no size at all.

CASSQGDKRGSYEQYF	TGCGCCAGCAGCCAAGGTGATAAGCGGGGTTCCTACGAGCAGTACTTC	TRBV4-1	TRBJ2-7	TRBD2	once
CASSQDLRPGFYEQYF	TGTGCCAGCAGCCAAGATCTCAGACCGGGGTTCTACGAGCAGTACTTC	TRBV3-1	TRBJ2-7	NA	many
CASRPGGGEYNEQFF	TGTGCCAGCAGGCCTGGCGGGGGGGAGTACAATGAGCAGTTCTTC	TRBV6-2/TRBV6-3	TRBJ2-1	TRBD2	many
CASSSGAPEAFF	TGTGCCAGCAGTTCAGGGGCCCCCGAAGCTTTCTTT	TRBV12-3/TRBV12-4	TRBJ1-1	NA	many
CATSDGDGEIRYGYTF	TGTGCCACCAGTGATGGGGACGGCGAAATTCGCTATGGCTACACCTTC	TRBV24-1	TRBJ1-2	NA	many
CASSPFRDTRTYEQYF	TGTGCCAGCAGCCCATTTAGGGATACGCGGACCTACGAGCAGTACTTC	TRBV6-1	TRBJ2-7	NA	many
CASTPQGERWYEQYF	TGTGCCAGCACCCCCCAGGGGGAGCGGTGGTACGAGCAGTACTTC	TRBV28	TRBJ2-7	TRBD1	many
CSARPRTDTGELFF	TGCAGTGCTAGACCGAGGACAGACACCGGGGAGCTGTTTTTT	TRBV20-1	TRBJ2-2	NA	NA
CASSLPGTGELFF	TGTGCCAGCAGCTTACCAGGCACCGGGGAGCTGTTTTTT	TRBV7-9	TRBJ2-2	NA	many
CASRKESATNEKLFF	TGCGCCAGCAGGAAGGAATCAGCAACTAATGAAAAACTGTTTTTT	TRBV4-1	TRBJ1-4	NA	NA
CASSSGSGGARADTQYF	TGTGCCAGCAGTTCGGGTAGCGGGGGGGCAAGGGCAGATACGCAGTATTTT	TRBV6-5	TRBJ2-3	TRBD2	NA
CASRHTTDTQYF	TGTGCCAGCAGACACACCACAGATACGCAGTATTTT	TRBV6-1	TRBJ2-3	NA	many
CASSPLWGTGANVLTF	TGTGCCAGCAGCCCTCTATGGGGGACTGGGGCCAACGTCCTGACTTTC	TRBV6-1	TRBJ2-6	NA	few
CASSLRAGGAYNEQFF	TGTGCCAGCAGCTTACGGGCGGGGGGCGCCTACAATGAGCAGTTCTTC	TRBV7-3	TRBJ2-1	TRBD2	NA
CASSFLRDRAGYGYTF	TGTGCCAGCAGTTTCCTCCGGGACAGGGCTGGCTATGGCTACACCTTC	TRBV28	TRBJ1-2	TRBD1	few
CASSHEQGRAYNEQFF	TGTGCCAGCAGCCACGAACAGGGCCGGGCCTACAATGAGCAGTTCTTC	TRBV11-2	TRBJ2-1	NA	many
CASSRSGTGGARRDYEQYF	TGTGCCAGCAGTCGCTCCGGGACAGGGGGTGCGAGGAGAGACTACGAGCAGTACTTC	TRBV6-1	TRBJ2-7	TRBD1	NA
CASSLNGDLSYEQYF	TGTGCCAGCAGCTTAAACGGGGACCTCTCCTACGAGCAGTACTTC	TRBV7-3	TRBJ2-7	NA	NA
CASSQLLAGEGNEQFF	TGCGCCAGCAGCCAACTACTAGCGGGAGAGGGCAATGAGCAGTTCTTC	TRBV4-1	TRBJ2-1	TRBD2	NA
CASRVGTGGEQYF	TGTGCCAGCAGAGTGGGGACAGGGGGCGAGCAGTACTTC	TRBV6-1	TRBJ2-7	TRBD1	many
CASSEPRGLYTF	TGTGCCAGCAGTGAACCCAGGGGGTTGTACACCTTC	TRBV2	TRBJ1-2	TRBD1	NA
CASSRQGETQYF	TGTGCCAGCTCACGACAGGGAGAGACCCAGTACTTC	TRBV18	TRBJ2-5	TRBD1	many
CASSRLRDSRHF	TGTGCCAGCAGTCGTCTCCGGGACAGCAGGCATTTT	TRBV28	TRBJ1-5	TRBD1	many
CASSPLTGEGANVLTF	TGCGCCAGCAGCCCTCTAACAGGCGAGGGGGCCAACGTCCTGACTTTC	TRBV5-1	TRBJ2-6	NA	few
CASSLGQNRNTIYF	TGTGCCAGCAGCCTGGGACAGAACAGAAACACCATATATTTT	TRBV5-4	TRBJ1-3	TRBD1	NA
CATIHLVNTEAFF	TGTGCCACCATACATCTAGTGAACACTGAAGCTTTCTTT	TRBV24-1	TRBJ1-1	NA	many
CASSFVRGVKYF	TGTGCCAGCAGTTTCGTACGGGGGGTGAAGTACTTC	TRBV12-3/TRBV12-4	TRBJ2-4	TRBD2	many
CASSPALGLPIEKLFF	TGTGCCAGCAGCCCAGCTTTGGGGTTGCCTATTGAAAAACTGTTTTTT	TRBV5-5	TRBJ1-4	NA	few
CASSYGDPGAETQYF	TGTGCCAGCAGTTACGGGGACCCCGGAGCAGAGACCCAGTACTTC	TRBV6-5	TRBJ2-5	NA	few